These 2 T cell receptor beta chains were sequenced from one sample in a study of beta chain features in type 1 diabetes. Study results and limitations: Shortening that was moderate but significant affected the TCRB CDR3s of Type 1 diabetes patients in all four CD4+ subsets.

Every bit of the isolated RNA underwent reverse transcription, so sequencing read expressed TCRB transcripts. The protocol was immunoSEQ multiplex PCR, while the TCRdb copy is restricted to in-frame clones and leaves out a portion. The table includes 300,000 to 400,000 clones, 13% detected once. Antigen specificity for these receptors is unknown. Sequencing used naive CD4+ T cells from blood. Receptors originate from a woman younger than 35 with type 1 diabetes.

The chain recombines TRBV7-7 with TRBJ2-1, with 10 positions matching TRBD2. Germline CDR1 is SSHAT and CDR2 is FNYEAQ (reference sequence). The J segment lost 8 bases and the V segment lost 1 base, leaving 5 bases of the junction unmatched. The CDR3 spans 15 residues. DNA for the CDR3: TGTGCCAGCAGCTTAGGGCTAGCGGGAGTGGATGAGCAGTTCTTC. Its protein is CASSLGLAGVDEQFF.

This sequence joins TRBV19 and TRBJ2-3; 8 bases align to TRBD2. The CDR3 is 16 residues long. CDR1 is LNHDA, CDR2 SQIVND, per germline (reference sequence). The J segment lost 6 bases and the V segment lost 7 bases, leaving 15 bases of the junction unmatched. CDR3 protein: CASIEHGNPSGDTQYF. The CDR3 DNA follows: TGTGCCAGTATCGAACACGGAAATCCTAGCGGGGATACGCAGTATTTT.